This T cell receptor (beta chain) was sequenced in a study of cytomegalovirus exposure and HLA in healthy donors. Looking at the study overall: There were 300 to 400 genotyped donors. Of these, about 81% fell in the genetic ancestry cluster associated with self-reported Caucasian donors.

Everyone who donated was a healthy bone marrow donor. This clone was detected only a few times. Antigen unknown. Broader study findings: Across HLA loci, a later analysis found differing TCR association rates, with DRB1 most and HLA-C fewest. The listing of 150 or so TCR beta chains classed them as cytomegalovirus-associated.

V shed 3 bases, J shed 6 bases, and the junction held 8 bases outside the gene matches. The CDR3 contains 16 residues. Germline values: CDR1 LNHDA, CDR2 SQIVND (reference sequence). In the PCR, 60 Vbeta and 13 Jbeta primers were used. Using immunoSEQ multiplex PCR, the repertoire was profiled, and TCRdb retains in-frame clones only, with some absent. This repertoire shows around 99,000 clones, over 65% found once; its top ten account for about 3.3%. The gene calls are TRBV19 and TRBJ2-3; 11 positions match TRBD2. Source material: PBMCs. The receptor was derived from a man aged 40-49 years in good health and CMV-seronegative. The CDR3 loop reads CASSIGLAGGGDTQYF. CDR3 sequence (DNA): TGTGCCAGTAGTATTGGCCTAGCGGGAGGAGGGGATACGCAGTATTTT.